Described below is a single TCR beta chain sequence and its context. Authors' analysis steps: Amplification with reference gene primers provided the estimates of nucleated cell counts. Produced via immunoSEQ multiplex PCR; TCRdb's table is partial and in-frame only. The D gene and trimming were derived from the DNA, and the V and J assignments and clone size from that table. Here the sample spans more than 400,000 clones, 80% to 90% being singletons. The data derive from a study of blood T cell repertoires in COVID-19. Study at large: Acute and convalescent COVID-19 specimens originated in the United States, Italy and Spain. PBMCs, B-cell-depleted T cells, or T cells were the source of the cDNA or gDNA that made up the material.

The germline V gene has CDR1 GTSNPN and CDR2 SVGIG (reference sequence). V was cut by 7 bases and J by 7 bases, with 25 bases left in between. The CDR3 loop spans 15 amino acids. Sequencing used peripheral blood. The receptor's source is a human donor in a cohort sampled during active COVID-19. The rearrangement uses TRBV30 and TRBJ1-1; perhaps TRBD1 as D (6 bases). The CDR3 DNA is TGTGCCTTCTCAGGGGACCGCCCCACCCCAGGTGAAGCTTTCTTT. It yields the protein CAFSGDRPTPGEAFF.